The rows below give T cell receptor beta chains drawn from one sample of a study of T-cell reconstitution after alpha-beta-depleted transplantation in children. MiXCR, run by TCRdb on the PCR reads, gives a single entry per CDR3 protein. The table includes hundreds of thousands of distinct CDR3 sequences, around 13% detected once. The sequenced sample was PBMCs, mostly from graft donor cells, obtained 360 days after TCRalphabeta/CD19-depleted stem cell transplant. The receptor set was obtained from a male patient aged 10 to 17 who had a stem cell transplant for acute myeloid leukemia, so the T cells may come from the graft donor. Both conserved end residues are part of each CDR3. A D gene is named only where the DNA matches it firmly. Clone size is not always given. Where it is, it says once, few, many or a class for expanded clones.

j_call clone_size v_call d_call cdr3_aa cdr3_nt
TRBJ2-7 . TRBV4-2 . CASSPYQGSSYEQYF TGTGCCAGCAGCCCCTACCAGGGAAGCTCCTACGAGCAGTACTTC
TRBJ1-2 many TRBV12-3/TRBV12-4 . CASSLEGGLGYGYTF TGTGCCAGCAGTTTAGAGGGGGGGCTTGGCTATGGCTACACCTTC
TRBJ2-5 . TRBV9 TRBD1 CASSAHPGTGRSWETQYF TGTGCCAGCAGCGCCCACCCCGGGACAGGGAGAAGCTGGGAGACCCAGTACTTC
TRBJ2-7 few TRBV7-9 TRBD1 CASRRQGVGYEQYF TGTGCCAGCAGAAGACAGGGTGTCGGCTACGAGCAGTACTTC
TRBJ2-1 few TRBV14 TRBD2 CASSGRTSSPDNEQFF TGTGCCAGCAGCGGACGGACTAGCAGCCCAGACAATGAGCAGTTCTTC
TRBJ2-5 few TRBV12-3/TRBV12-4 TRBD2 CASRHYGTSGFDRQETQYF TGTGCCAGCAGACATTACGGGACTAGCGGGTTTGACCGCCAAGAGACCCAGTACTTC
TRBJ2-7 . TRBV2 TRBD2 CASSRELAGGSYEQYF TGTGCCAGCAGTCGAGAACTAGCGGGAGGCTCCTACGAGCAGTACTTC
TRBJ2-3 many TRBV27 TRBD2 CASSVTSGTPGDF TGTGCCAGCAGTGTGACTAGCGGGACCCCGGGGGATTTT
TRBJ2-3 . TRBV4-3 . CASSQYRALETDTQYF TGCGCCAGCAGCCAGTACAGGGCCTTAGAGACAGATACGCAGTATTTT
TRBJ2-2 . TRBV6-5 TRBD1 CASSYMGQGLTGELFF TGTGCCAGCAGTTACATGGGACAGGGGCTCACCGGGGAGCTGTTTTTT
TRBJ1-1 few TRBV5-1 . CASSSTTGNTEAFF TGCGCCAGCAGCTCCACGACCGGGAACACTGAAGCTTTCTTT
TRBJ2-5 few TRBV29-1 . CSVEDQRDPFQETQYF TGCAGCGTTGAAGATCAGCGTGATCCTTTCCAAGAGACCCAGTACTTC
TRBJ1-4 . TRBV29-1 . CSVQGGRDEKLFF TGCAGCGTCCAGGGAGGTCGTGATGAAAAACTGTTTTTT
TRBJ1-1 many TRBV6-5 . CASRPRTVNTEAFF TGTGCCAGCAGACCAAGGACGGTGAACACTGAAGCTTTCTTT
TRBJ2-7 . TRBV5-1 TRBD1 CASSRTGQVYEQYF TGCGCCAGCAGCCGCACGGGACAGGTCTACGAGCAGTACTTC
TRBJ2-7 few TRBV28 TRBD2 CASSLPPPRLAPRSYEQYF TGTGCCAGCAGTTTACCCCCTCCTCGACTAGCCCCTAGGTCCTACGAGCAGTACTTC
TRBJ2-4 many TRBV29-1 . CSVENPAKNIQYF TGCAGCGTTGAAAACCCAGCCAAAAACATTCAGTACTTC
TRBJ2-3 many TRBV29-1 . CSSLGLPDTQYF TGCAGCTCCCTGGGGCTCCCAGATACGCAGTATTTT
TRBJ2-5 . TRBV20-1 . CSATVALQETQYF TGCAGTGCTACTGTGGCCCTCCAAGAGACCCAGTACTTC
TRBJ2-4 many TRBV28 . CASRPLALEKNIQYF TGTGCCAGCAGACCTTTAGCGCTGGAGAAAAACATTCAGTACTTC